The clone carrying this T cell receptor (beta chain) showed up many times. The source of the sample is a study of T cells in Graves' hyperthyroidism and ophthalmopathy. It was RNA transcripts that yielded the amplified TCR beta CDR3 regions. HTBI primers were used for first-round RT-PCR of the TCR CDR3. TCRdb re-called the multiplex PCR reads with MiXCR, one entry per CDR3 protein. In the table there are 350,000 or so distinct CDR3 sequences, 17% of which are singletons. The CDR3 extends over 14 amino acids. Germline-derived CDR1 and CDR2 are SGHVS and FQNEAQ. V dropped 4 bases and J dropped 5; count of bases not matched to a gene: 7.

Input material: blood. The chain uses TRBV7-8 and TRBJ2-7, with 8 bases aligning to TRBD1. This receptor was taken from a woman in her 30s with Graves' hyperthyroidism that later progressed to Graves' ophthalmopathy. As DNA, the CDR3 is TGTGCCAGCAGCTCGGGACAGGACCTGGACGAGCAGTACTTC. It encodes CASSSGQDLDEQYF.